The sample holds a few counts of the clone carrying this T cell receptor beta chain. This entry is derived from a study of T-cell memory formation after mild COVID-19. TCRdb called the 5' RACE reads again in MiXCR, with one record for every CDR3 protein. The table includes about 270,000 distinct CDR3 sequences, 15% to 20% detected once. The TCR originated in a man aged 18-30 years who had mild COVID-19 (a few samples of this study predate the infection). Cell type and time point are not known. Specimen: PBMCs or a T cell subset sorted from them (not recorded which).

The CDR3 DNA is TGTGCCAGCAGTGACTCCGGGACTCTGGTCTCACCCCTCCACTTT. Its translation: CASSDSGTLVSPLHF. The gene calls are TRBV6-1 and TRBJ1-6, with D tentatively TRBD1 (5 bases). V lost 3 bases and J lost 10, with 16 bases in between. Germline loops: CDR1 MNHNS, CDR2 SASEGT. The CDR3 extends over 15 amino acids.